A single T cell receptor beta chain is shown here with its context. TCRdb reanalysed the RT-PCR reads using MiXCR and keeps one entry per CDR3 protein. The sample lists approximately 720,000 distinct CDR3 sequences, 14% occurring once. Germline loops: CDR1 LGHDT, CDR2 YNNKEL (reference sequence). With V trimmed by 3 bases and J by 3 bases, 7 bases remained unmatched. CDR3 size: 16 residues. The chain is built from TRBV3-1 and TRBJ2-3, with TRBD2 identical over 9 bases. The TCR was taken from a female donor in good health, serving as a healthy control. Specimen: memory CD4+ T cells from blood. This chain's CDR3 is CASSHLAGEGTDTQYF. The CDR3 nucleotides read TGTGCCAGCAGCCACTTAGCGGGAGAAGGGACAGATACGCAGTATTTT.